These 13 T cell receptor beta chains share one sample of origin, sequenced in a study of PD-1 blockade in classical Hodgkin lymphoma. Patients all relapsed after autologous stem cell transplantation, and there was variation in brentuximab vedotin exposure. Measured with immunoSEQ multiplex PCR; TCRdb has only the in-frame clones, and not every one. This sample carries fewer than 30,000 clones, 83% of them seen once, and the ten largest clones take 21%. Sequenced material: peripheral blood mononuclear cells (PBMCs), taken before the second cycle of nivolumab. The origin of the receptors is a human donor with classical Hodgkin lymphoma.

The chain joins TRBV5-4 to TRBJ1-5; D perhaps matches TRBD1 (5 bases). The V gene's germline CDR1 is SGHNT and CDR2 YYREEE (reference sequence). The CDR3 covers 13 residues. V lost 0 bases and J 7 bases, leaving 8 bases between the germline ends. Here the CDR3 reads CASSLDGDQPQHF. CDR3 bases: TGTGCCAGCAGCTTGGACGGGGACCAGCCCCAGCATTTT.

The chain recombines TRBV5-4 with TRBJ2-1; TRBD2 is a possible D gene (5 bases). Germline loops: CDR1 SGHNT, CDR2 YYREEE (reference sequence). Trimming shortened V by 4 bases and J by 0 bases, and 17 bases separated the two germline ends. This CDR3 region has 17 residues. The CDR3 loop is CASSGSPVLSSYNEQFF. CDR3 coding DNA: TGTGCCAGCAGCGGGAGTCCGGTACTGAGCTCCTACAATGAGCAGTTCTTC.

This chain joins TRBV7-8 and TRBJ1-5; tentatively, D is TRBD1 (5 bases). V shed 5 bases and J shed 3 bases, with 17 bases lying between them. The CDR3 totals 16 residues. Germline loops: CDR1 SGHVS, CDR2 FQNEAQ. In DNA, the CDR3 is TGTGCCAGCAGCCCGGAGGCAGGGAGCCCCAATCAGCCCCAGCATTTT. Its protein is CASSPEAGSPNQPQHF.

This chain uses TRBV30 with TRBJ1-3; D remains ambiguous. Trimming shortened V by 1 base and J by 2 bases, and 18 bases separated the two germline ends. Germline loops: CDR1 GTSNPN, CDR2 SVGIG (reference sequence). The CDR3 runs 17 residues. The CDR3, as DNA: TGTGCCTGGAGTGAACGGGGAGGGTGGTTGGCTGGAAACACCATATATTTT. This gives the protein CAWSERGGWLAGNTIYF.

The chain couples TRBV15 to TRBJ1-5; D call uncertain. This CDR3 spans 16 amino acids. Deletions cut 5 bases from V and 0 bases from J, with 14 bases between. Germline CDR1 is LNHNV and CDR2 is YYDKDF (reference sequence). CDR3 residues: CATSARWTVSNQPQHF. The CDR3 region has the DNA TGTGCCACCAGCGCCCGTTGGACTGTTAGCAATCAGCCCCAGCATTTT.

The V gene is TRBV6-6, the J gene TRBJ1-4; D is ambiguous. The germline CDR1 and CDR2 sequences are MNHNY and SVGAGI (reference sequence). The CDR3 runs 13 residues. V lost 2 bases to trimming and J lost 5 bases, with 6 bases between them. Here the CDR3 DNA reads TGTGCCAGCAGTTACAGGGTAAATGAAAAACTGTTTTTT. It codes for CASSYRVNEKLFF.

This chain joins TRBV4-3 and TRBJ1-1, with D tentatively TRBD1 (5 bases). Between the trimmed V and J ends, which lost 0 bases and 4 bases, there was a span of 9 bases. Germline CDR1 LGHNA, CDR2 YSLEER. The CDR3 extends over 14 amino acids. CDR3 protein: CASSQDRRGTEAFF. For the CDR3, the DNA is TGCGCCAGCAGCCAAGACAGGAGGGGCACTGAAGCTTTCTTT.

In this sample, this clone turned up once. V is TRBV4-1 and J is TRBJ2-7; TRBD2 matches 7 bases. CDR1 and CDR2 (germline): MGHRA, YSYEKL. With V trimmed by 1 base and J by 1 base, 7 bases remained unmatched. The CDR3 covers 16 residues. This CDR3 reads CASSQVSGLSSYEQYF. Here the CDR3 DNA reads TGCGCCAGCAGCCAAGTTTCGGGACTATCTTCCTACGAGCAGTACTTC.

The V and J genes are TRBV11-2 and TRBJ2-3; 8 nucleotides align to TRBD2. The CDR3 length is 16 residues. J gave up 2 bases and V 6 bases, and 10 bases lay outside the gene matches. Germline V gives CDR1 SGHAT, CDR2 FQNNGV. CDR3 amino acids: CASRNLAGSPTDTQYF. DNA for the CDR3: TGTGCCAGCAGAAACCTAGCGGGCTCCCCCACAGATACGCAGTATTTT.

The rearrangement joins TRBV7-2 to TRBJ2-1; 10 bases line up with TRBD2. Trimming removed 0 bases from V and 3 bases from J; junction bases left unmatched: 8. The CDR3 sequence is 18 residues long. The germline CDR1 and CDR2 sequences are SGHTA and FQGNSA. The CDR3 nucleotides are TGTGCCAGCAGCTTAGCGGTCGGACTAGCGGCAGTCTACAATGAGCAGTTCTTC. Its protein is CASSLAVGLAAVYNEQFF. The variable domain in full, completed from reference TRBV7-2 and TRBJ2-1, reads GAGVSQSPSNKVTEKGKDVELRCDPISGHTALYWYRQSLGQGLEFLIYFQGNSAPDKSGLPSDRFSAERTGGSVSTLTIQRTQQEDSAVYLCASSLAVGLAAVYNEQFFGPGTRLTVL.

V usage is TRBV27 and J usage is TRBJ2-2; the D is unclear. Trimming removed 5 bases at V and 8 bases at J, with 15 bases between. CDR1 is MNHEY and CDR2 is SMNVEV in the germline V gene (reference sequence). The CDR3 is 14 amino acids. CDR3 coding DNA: TGTGCCAGCAGTACCCGGACCCAGAGAGGGGAGCTGTTTTTT. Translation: CASSTRTQRGELFF.

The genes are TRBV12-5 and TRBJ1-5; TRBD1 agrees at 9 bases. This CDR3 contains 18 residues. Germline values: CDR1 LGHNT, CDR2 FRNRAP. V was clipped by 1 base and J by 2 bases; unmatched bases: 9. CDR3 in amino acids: CASGLDRADRGGNQPQHF. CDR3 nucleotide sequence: TGTGCTAGTGGTTTGGACAGAGCGGACAGGGGCGGCAATCAGCCCCAGCATTTT.

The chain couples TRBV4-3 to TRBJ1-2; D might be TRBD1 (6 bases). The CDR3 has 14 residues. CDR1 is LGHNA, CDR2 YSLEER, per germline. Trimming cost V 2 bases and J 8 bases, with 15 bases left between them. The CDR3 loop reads CASSQQGQRGGYTF. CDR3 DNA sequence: TGCGCCAGCAGCCAACAAGGACAGCGGGGAGGCTACACCTTC.